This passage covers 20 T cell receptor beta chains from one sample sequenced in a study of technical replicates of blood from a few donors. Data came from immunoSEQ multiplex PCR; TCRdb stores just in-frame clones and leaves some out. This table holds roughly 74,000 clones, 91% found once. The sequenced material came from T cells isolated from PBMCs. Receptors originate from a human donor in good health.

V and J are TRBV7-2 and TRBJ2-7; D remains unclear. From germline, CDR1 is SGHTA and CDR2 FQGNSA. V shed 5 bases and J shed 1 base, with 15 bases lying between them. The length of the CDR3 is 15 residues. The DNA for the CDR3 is TGTGCCAGCAGCCTCGGTGTGTACAGTTCCTACGAGCAGTACTTC. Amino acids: CASSLGVYSSYEQYF.

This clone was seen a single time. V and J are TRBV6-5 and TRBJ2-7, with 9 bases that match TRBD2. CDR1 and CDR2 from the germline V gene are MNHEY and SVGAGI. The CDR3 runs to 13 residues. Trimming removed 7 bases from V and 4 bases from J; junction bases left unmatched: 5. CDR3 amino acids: CASKSGGRYEQYF. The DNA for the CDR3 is TGTGCCAGCAAAAGCGGGGGGAGATACGAGCAGTACTTC.

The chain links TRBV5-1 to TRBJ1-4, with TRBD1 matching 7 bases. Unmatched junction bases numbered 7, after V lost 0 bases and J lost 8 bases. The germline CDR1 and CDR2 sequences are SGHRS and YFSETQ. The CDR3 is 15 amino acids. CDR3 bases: TGCGCCAGCAGCTTGGATGGCAGGGGGGAAGAAAAACTGTTTTTT. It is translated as CASSLDGRGEEKLFF.

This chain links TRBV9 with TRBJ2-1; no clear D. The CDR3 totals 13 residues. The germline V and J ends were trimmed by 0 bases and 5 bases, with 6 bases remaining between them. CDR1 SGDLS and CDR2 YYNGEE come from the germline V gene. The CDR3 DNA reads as TGTGCCAGCAGCGTAGGACAAAACAATGAGCAGTTCTTC. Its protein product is CASSVGQNNEQFF.

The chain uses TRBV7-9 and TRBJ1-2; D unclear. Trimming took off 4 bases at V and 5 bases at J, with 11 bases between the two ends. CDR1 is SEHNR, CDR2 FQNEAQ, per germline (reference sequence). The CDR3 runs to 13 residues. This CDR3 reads CASSSSTGYGYTF. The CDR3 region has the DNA TGTGCCAGCAGCTCTTCGACGGGATATGGCTACACCTTC.

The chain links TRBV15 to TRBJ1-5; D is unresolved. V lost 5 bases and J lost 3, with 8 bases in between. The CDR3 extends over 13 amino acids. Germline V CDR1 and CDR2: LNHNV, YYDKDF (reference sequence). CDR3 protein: CATSPGFNQPQHF. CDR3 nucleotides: TGTGCCACCAGCCCAGGCTTCAATCAGCCCCAGCATTTT.

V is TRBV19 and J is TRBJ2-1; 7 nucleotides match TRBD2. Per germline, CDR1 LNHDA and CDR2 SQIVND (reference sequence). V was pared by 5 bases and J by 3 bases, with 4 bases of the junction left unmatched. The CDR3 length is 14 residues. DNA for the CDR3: TGTGCCAGTAGTCAGCGGGATTACTACAATGAGCAGTTCTTC. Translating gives CASSQRDYYNEQFF. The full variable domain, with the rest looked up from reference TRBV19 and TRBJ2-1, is DGGITQSPKYLFRKEGQNVTLSCEQNLNHDAMYWYRQDPGQGLRLIYYSQIVNDFQKGDIAEGYSVSREKKESFPLTVTSAQKNPTAFYLCASSQRDYYNEQFFGPGTRLTVL.

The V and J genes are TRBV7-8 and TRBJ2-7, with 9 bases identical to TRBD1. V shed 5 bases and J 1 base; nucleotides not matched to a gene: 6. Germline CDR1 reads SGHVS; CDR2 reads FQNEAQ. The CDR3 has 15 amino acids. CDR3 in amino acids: CASSPGQGKSYEQYF. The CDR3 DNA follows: TGTGCCAGCAGCCCCGGACAGGGGAAGTCCTACGAGCAGTACTTC.

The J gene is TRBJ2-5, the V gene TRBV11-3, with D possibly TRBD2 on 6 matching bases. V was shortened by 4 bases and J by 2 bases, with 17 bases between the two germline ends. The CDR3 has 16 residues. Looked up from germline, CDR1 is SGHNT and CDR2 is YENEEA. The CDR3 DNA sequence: TGTGCCAGCAGCTCTCGCGTTAGCGGAGGACAAGAGACCCAGTACTTC. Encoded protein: CASSSRVSGGQETQYF.

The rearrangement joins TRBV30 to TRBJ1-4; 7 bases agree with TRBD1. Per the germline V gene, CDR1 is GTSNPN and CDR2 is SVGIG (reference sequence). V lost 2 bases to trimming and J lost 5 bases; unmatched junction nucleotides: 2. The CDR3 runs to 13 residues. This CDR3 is CAWSRGPNEKLFF. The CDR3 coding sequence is TGTGCCTGGAGTAGGGGGCCAAATGAAAAACTGTTTTTT.

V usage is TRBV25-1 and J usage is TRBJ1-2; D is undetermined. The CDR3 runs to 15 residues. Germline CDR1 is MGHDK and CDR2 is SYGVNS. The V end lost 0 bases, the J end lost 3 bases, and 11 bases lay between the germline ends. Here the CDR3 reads CASSEYSEGDYGYTF. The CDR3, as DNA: TGTGCCAGCAGTGAATATTCTGAGGGCGACTATGGCTACACCTTC.

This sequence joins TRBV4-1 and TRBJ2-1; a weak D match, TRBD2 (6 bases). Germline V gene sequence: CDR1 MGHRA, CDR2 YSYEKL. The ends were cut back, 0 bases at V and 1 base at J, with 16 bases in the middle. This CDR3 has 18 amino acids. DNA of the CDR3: TGCGCCAGCAGCCAAGATGAGGGGCTAGCGCATTCCTACAATGAGCAGTTCTTC. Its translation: CASSQDEGLAHSYNEQFF.

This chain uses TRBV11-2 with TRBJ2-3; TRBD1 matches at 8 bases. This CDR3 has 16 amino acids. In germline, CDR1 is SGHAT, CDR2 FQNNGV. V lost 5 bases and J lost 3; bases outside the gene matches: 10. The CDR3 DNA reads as TGTGCCAGCAGCCCGGGGACAGGTCAGGGGACAGATACGCAGTATTTT. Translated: CASSPGTGQGTDTQYF.

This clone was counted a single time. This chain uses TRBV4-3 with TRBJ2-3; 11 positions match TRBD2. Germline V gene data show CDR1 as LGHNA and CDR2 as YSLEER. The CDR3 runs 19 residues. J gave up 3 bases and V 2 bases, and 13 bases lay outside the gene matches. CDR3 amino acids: CASSQRLLAGVKRTDTQYF. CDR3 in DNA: TGCGCCAGCAGCCAAAGGTTACTAGCGGGAGTAAAAAGGACAGATACGCAGTATTTT.

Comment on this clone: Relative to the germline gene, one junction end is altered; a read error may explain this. CDR3: CASRYRASYGYTF. CDR3 sequence (DNA): TGTGCCAGCAGATACAGGGCCAGCTATGGCTACACTTTC. The chain has TRBV28 and TRBJ1-2, with a weak D call TRBD1 (6 bases). The CDR3 has 13 residues. Germline CDR1 MDHEN, CDR2 SYDVKM.

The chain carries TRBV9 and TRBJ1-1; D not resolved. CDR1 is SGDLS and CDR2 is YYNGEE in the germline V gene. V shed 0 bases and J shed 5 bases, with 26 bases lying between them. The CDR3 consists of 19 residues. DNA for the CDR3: TGTGCCAGCAGCGTAGCTATGGGCCAATTCGGTATGGTTGGGACTGAAGCTTTCTTT. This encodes CASSVAMGQFGMVGTEAFF.

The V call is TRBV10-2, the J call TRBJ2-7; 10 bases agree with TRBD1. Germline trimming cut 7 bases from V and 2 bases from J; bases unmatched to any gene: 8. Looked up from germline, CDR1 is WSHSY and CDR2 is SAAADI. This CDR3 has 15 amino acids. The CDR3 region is CASIGGTGDTYEQYF. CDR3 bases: TGCGCCAGCATCGGGGGGACAGGGGATACCTACGAGCAGTACTTC.

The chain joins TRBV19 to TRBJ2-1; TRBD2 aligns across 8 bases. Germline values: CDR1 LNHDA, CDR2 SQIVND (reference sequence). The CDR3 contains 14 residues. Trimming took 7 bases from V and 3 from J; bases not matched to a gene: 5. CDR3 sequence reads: CASKGLAFYNEQFF. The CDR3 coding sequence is TGTGCCAGTAAAGGACTAGCTTTCTACAATGAGCAGTTCTTC.

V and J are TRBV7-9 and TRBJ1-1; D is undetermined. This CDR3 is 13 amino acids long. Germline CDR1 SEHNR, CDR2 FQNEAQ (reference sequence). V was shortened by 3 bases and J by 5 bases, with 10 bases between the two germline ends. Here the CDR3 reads CASSFSPNTEAFF. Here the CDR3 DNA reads TGTGCCAGCAGCTTTAGTCCGAATACTGAAGCTTTCTTT. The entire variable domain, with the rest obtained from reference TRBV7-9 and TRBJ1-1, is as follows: DTGVSQNPRHKITKRGQNVTFRCDPISEHNRLYWYRQTLGQGPEFLTYFQNEAQLEKSRLLSDRFSAERPKGSFSTLEIQRTEQGDSAMYLCASSFSPNTEAFFGQGTRLTVV.

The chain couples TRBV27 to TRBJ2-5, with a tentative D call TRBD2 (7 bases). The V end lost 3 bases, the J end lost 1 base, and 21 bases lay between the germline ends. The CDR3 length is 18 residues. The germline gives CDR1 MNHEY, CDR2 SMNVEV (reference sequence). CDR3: CASSFYPFRGEGQETQYF. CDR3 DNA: TGTGCCAGCAGTTTTTACCCCTTTAGGGGGGAGGGCCAAGAGACCCAGTACTTC.